The present T cell receptor (beta chain) was sequenced within a study of T cell repertoires in cytomegalovirus infection. General observations from the study: People with CMV and the relevant HLA were identified by cumulative public TCR beta family frequency.

Points on this clonotype: Its antigen remains unknown.

V was clipped by 6 bases and J by 6 bases, with 11 bases between them. The germline V gene encodes CDR1 MNHEY and CDR2 SVGEGT. This CDR3 contains 12 residues. TCRdb reprocessed the reads with MiXCR, giving one entry per CDR3 protein. The table lists about 830,000 distinct CDR3 sequences, 32% of them singletons, with 9.5% to 15% in the top ten. Source: cultured CD8+ T cells from PBMCs, taken from culture after CMV antigen stimulation. The TCR sequence derives from a human donor in good health (CMV status not recorded). Some clones in this sample may be carry-over from other donors' samples. This rearrangement joins TRBV6-2 or TRBV6-3 to TRBJ1-1; D gene ambiguous. The CDR3 DNA is TGTGCCAGCAGCCTAACAATAGCTGAAGCTTTCTTT. It yields the protein CASSLTIAEAFF.